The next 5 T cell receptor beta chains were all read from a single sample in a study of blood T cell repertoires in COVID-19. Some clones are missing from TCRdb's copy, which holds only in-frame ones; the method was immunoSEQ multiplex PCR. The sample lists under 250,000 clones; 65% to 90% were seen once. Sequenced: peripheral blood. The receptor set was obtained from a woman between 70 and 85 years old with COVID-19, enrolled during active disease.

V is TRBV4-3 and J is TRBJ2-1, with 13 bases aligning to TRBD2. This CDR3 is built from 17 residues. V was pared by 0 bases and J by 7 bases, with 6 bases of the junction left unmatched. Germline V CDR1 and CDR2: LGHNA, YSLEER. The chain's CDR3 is CASSQDVGLAGRNEQFF. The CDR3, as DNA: TGCGCCAGCAGCCAAGATGTGGGACTAGCGGGAAGGAATGAGCAGTTCTTC.

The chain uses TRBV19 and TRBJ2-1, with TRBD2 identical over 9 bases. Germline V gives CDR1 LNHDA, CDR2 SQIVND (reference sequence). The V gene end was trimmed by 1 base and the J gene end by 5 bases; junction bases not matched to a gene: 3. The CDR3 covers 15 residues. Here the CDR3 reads CASSIGAGGHNEQFF. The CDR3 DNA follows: TGTGCCAGTAGTATAGGAGCGGGGGGCCACAATGAGCAGTTCTTC.

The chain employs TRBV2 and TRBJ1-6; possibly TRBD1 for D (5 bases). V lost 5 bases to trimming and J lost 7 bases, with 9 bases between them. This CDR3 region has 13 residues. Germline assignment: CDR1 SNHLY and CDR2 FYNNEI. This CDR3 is CASSRGRNSPLHF. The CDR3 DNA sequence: TGTGCCAGCAGTCGGGGGAGGAATTCACCCCTCCACTTT.

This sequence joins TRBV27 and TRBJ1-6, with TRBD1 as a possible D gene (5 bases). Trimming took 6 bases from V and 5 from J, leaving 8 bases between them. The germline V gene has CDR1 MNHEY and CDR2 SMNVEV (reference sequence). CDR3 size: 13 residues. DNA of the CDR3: TGTGCCAGCAGCCTCAGGGATAATTCACCCCTCCACTTT. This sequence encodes CASSLRDNSPLHF.

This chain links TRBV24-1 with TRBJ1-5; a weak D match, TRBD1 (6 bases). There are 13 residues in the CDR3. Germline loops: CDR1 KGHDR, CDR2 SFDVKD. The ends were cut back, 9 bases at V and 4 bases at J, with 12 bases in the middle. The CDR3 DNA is TGTGCCACCTCGGCGGGGGCGAATCAGCCCCAGCATTTT. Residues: CATSAGANQPQHF.